This section outlines one T cell receptor (beta chain) sequence together with its context. No cognate antigen has been identified for it. The junction and the germline gene differ at one end; a read error may be behind it. To sequence the TCRbeta CDR3 region, genomic DNA was isolated from the sorted cells. The immunoSEQ Assay was used to sequence the TCRbeta CDR3 regions. TCRdb's version of the immuneACCESS table is confined to in-frame rearrangements and falls short of the full clone set. An unresolved V gene accounts for under half of the shortfall where checked; the remainder is of unknown origin. A total of fewer than 65,000 clones appear in this sample, around 87% of them only once. The ten largest clonotypes hold roughly 5% of the sample. The sample belongs to a study of OX40 agonist ivuxolimab in advanced cancers. Context from the whole study: Ivuxolimab, which targeted the costimulatory receptor OX40 (CD134), was an agonistic, fully human IgG2 monoclonal antibody. The paper describes the monotherapy dose-escalation part (N of about 57 patients) of the phase I trial of ivuxolimab. Of the approximately 53 patients in dose escalation, 19 had hepatocellular carcinoma, around 15 had melanoma, 9 had renal cell carcinoma and 9 had head and neck cancer. The point of sequencing TCRbeta in the periphery was to test whether ivuxolimab changed TCR sequence diversity and drove clonal T-cell expansion. Patients were allowed to have had prior anti-PD-1, anti-PD-L1 or anti-CTLA-4 therapy, and around 40% of the dose-escalation patients had previously received checkpoint inhibitors. Intravenous ivuxolimab was administered to patients every 2 weeks at six dose levels: 0.01, 0.1, 0.3, 1.5, 3 and 10 mg/kg. Three dose-escalation patients achieved partial responses, one with hepatocellular carcinoma and two with cutaneous melanoma. A male proportion of almost 85% and a mean age of approximately 60 years, ranging from 23 to 79, were recorded for the dose-escalation cohort.

Patients with a history of autoimmune disease or receiving systemic immunosuppression were excluded from the trial. Peripheral blood for TCR sequencing was collected from all dose cohorts at baseline, on cycle 4 day 1, and on cycle 7 day 1. The samples were taken from a phase I, first-in-human, multicenter, open-label dose-escalation trial of ivuxolimab. The trial enrolled adults with locally advanced or metastatic head and neck squamous cell, hepatocellular, melanoma or renal cell carcinoma. Before TCR sequencing, CD4+ T cells and CD8+ T cells were sorted from peripheral blood as separate populations. Taken from cysteine to phenylalanine, the CDR3 has 15 residues. Only the CDR3 region is kept as DNA, spanning 45 bases read in frame from base 1. The CDR1 and CDR2 encoded by the germline V gene are SGHAT and FQNNGV. The study at large found these results: Antigen specificity was not determined for the clonally expanded peripheral T cells. On average, CD8+ T cells showed more expanded clones than CD4+ T cells after ivuxolimab. Low levels of normalized T-cell clonal expansion were also seen in some patients who did not respond. In partial responders in the 0.1-3.0 mg/kg groups, normalized peripheral clonal expansion was found to be among the lowest, especially among CD8+ T cells. At doses of 0.1 to 3.0 mg/kg, clonal expansion of both CD4+ and CD8+ T cells in blood was seen between baseline and week 6.

The clonotype originates from an adult with an advanced solid tumor such as melanoma, head and neck, liver or kidney cancer. Rearrangement joined TRBV11-2 to TRBJ2-2; TRBD1 aligns with 12 central bases. This specimen was CD4+ or CD8+ T cells sorted from blood, taken in a trial of the OX40 agonist ivuxolimab. The sequenced DNA: TGTGCCAGCAGCTACCGGGACAGGGGGCGGGGGGCGCTGTTTTTT. Its amino acids are CASSYRDRGRGALFF.